This entry is about one TCR beta chain. The antigen is not known. A much bigger clone sits one base away, suggesting this may be a read error. The data stem from a study of identical twins. The CDR3 is 13 residues long. V lost 5 bases and J 0 bases, leaving 11 bases between the germline ends. CDR1 is DFQATT, CDR2 SNEGSKA, per germline (reference sequence). Study results and limitations: Weaker excess twin sharing was seen among beta out-of-frame sequences.

TCRdb analysed the 5' RACE reads with MiXCR anew, one entry per CDR3 protein. The table lists approximately 220,000 distinct CDR3 sequences, 6.5% to 9% of them singletons. The same data also went into a second study, on yellow fever vaccine responses in identical twins.

Sequencing was performed on CD8+ T cells sorted from blood. The TCR comes from a woman aged 18-30 years in good health. The V call is TRBV20-1, the J call TRBJ2-7, with D unresolved. The CDR3 DNA sequence: TGCAGTGCTCTTGGCGGTAGCTCCTACGAGCAGTACTTC. It yields the protein CSALGGSSYEQYF.